These T cell receptor beta chains were read from a single sample in a study of OX40 agonist ivuxolimab in advanced cancers. Clones were sequenced by immunoSEQ multiplex PCR, and TCRdb holds only the in-frame ones, with some missing. In the table there are more than 95,000 clones, approximately 90% of which are singletons. This material consisted of CD4+ or CD8+ T cells sorted from blood, taken in a trial of the OX40 agonist ivuxolimab. All receptors derive from an adult with an advanced solid tumor such as melanoma, head and neck, liver or kidney cancer. CDR3s include the opening cysteine and the closing phenylalanine or tryptophan. A D gene is named only where the DNA matches it firmly. Only some rows state a clone size, as once, few, many or a class for expanded clones.

TRBV21-1	TRBJ2-2	.	.	TGTGCCAGCTTACGGAGACAGGGAAACACCGGGGAGCTGTTTTTT	CASLRRQGNTGELFF
TRBV27	TRBJ2-5	.	TRBD2	TGTGCCAGCAGTTTTATATGGGCTAGCGGGAGCCGAGAGACCCAGTACTTC	CASSFIWASGSRETQYF
TRBV5-1	TRBJ2-3	.	.	TGCGCCAGCAGCTTGGGGACGGGAACCACAGATACGCAGTATTTT	CASSLGTGTTDTQYF
TRBV4-1	TRBJ1-2	once	.	TGCGCCAGCACCACAGGAAGGGGGGCTTATGGCTACACCTTC	CASTTGRGAYGYTF
TRBV5-5	TRBJ1-5	.	.	TGTGCCAGCAGCTTTACGGCAGTAAGCAATCAGCCCCAGCATTTT	CASSFTAVSNQPQHF
TRBV5-1	TRBJ2-1	.	.	TGCGCCAGCAGATTTAGGGACTCCGGCTCCTACAATGAGCAGTTCTTC	CASRFRDSGSYNEQFF
TRBV4-1	TRBJ1-2	few	.	TGCGCCAGCAGCCAAGCTATAGGGCAGAGCTATGGCTACACCTTC	CASSQAIGQSYGYTF
TRBV2	TRBJ1-5	once	TRBD1	TGTGCCAGCAGCGGACAGGGGCATAGCAATCAGCCCCAGCATTTT	CASSGQGHSNQPQHF
TRBV2	TRBJ1-2	.	.	TGTGCCAGCAGTGACTTGGCCAGGGGATCCTATGGCTACACCTTC	CASSDLARGSYGYTF
TRBV28	TRBJ1-2	.	.	TGTGCCAGCAGTCGGGGAGTTAACTATGGCTACACCTTC	CASSRGVNYGYTF
TRBV6-5	TRBJ2-1	once	TRBD2	TGTGCCAGCAGTCCCCTAGCGGGCAGCTACAATGAGCAGTTCTTC	CASSPLAGSYNEQFF
TRBV7-6	TRBJ1-1	.	.	TGTGCCAGCAGCCCCCTGACAGGTTTGAACACTGAAGCTTTCTTT	CASSPLTGLNTEAFF
TRBV19	TRBJ2-3	.	.	TGTGCCAGTAGTAGGGACGGAGAAACAGATACGCAGTATTTT	CASSRDGETDTQYF
TRBV6-5	TRBJ1-1	.	.	TGTGCCAGCAGTTACTTAGGGGCAGTCCCGAACACTGAAGCTTTCTTT	CASSYLGAVPNTEAFF
TRBV9	TRBJ2-1	.	.	TGTGCCAGCAGCGTAGGAAACCTAGGGGGGAATGAGCAGTTCTTC	CASSVGNLGGNEQFF
TRBV7-2	TRBJ2-3	few	.	TGTGCCAGCAGCCCCCTGAGTCCGCACTCCACAGATACGCAGTATTTT	CASSPLSPHSTDTQYF
TRBV7-8	TRBJ2-7	.	.	TGTGCCAGCCACCGAGGGCGGTTGGCCTACGAGCAGTACTTC	CASHRGRLAYEQYF
TRBV6-1	TRBJ1-5	.	.	TGTGCCAGCAGTGAGACGAGACAGTACTATCAGCCCCAGCATTTT	CASSETRQYYQPQHF
TRBV19	TRBJ2-1	.	.	TGTGCCAGTAGTATCATGACAGTGTCCTACAATGAGCAGTTCTTC	CASSIMTVSYNEQFF
TRBV7-9	TRBJ2-3	.	TRBD2	TGTGCCAGCAGCTTAACTAGCGGTGGCACAGATACGCAGTATTTT	CASSLTSGGTDTQYF